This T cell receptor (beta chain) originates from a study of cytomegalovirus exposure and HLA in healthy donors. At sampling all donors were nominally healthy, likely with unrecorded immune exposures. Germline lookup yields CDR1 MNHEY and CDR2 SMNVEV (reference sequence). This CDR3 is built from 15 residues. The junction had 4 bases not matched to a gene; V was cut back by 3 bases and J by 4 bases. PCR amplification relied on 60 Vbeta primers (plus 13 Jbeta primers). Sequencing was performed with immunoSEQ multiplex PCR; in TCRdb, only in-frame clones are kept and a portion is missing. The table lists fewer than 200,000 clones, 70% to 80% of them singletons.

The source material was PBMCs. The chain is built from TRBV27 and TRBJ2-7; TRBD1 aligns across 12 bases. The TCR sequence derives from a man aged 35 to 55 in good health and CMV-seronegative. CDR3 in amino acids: CASSLGGQGAYEQYF. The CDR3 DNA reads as TGTGCCAGCAGTTTGGGGGGACAGGGGGCTTACGAGCAGTACTTC.